The rows below give T cell receptor beta chains drawn from one sample of a study of T cells in Graves' hyperthyroidism and ophthalmopathy. TCRdb recomputed calls from the multiplex PCR reads with MiXCR, one row per CDR3 protein. The table lists roughly 400,000 distinct CDR3 sequences, approximately 25% of them singletons. The sequencing input was blood. These receptors all come from a man aged 45-65 years with Graves' hyperthyroidism. The CDR3 runs from the conserved cysteine through the conserved F or W. The D gene is left open where the match is weak. Not every row has a clone size; where given, it reads once, few, many or a size class.

CDR3nt	CDR3aa	abundance	d_gene	v_gene	j_gene
TGTGCCATCGGGACGGGCCGGACTGAAAACATTCAGTACTTC	CAIGTGRTENIQYF	.	.	TRBV10-3	TRBJ2-4
TGCAGCGTTGCGGGGTTGAACACCGGGGAGCTGTTTTTT	CSVAGLNTGELFF	.	.	TRBV29-1	TRBJ2-2
TGCAGTGCTAGATCCCAACGCCGGGCGACGGAGACCCAGTACTTC	CSARSQRRATETQYF	.	.	TRBV20-1	TRBJ2-5
TGCAGCGTTGCGAAAGATCAGGGGACGACTGAAGCTTTCTTT	CSVAKDQGTTEAFF	few	.	TRBV29-1	TRBJ1-1
TGCGCCAGCAGCAAAGACAGATTCTACGAGCAGTACTTC	CASSKDRFYEQYF	few	.	TRBV5-1	TRBJ2-7
TGTGCCAGCAGCCCTACAGAAGTGACAGAGGAGACCCAGTACTTC	CASSPTEVTEETQYF	few	.	TRBV7-9	TRBJ2-5
TGTGCCAGCAGCGTAGGTGGTCGGAACAATGAGCAGTTCTTC	CASSVGGRNNEQFF	.	.	TRBV9	TRBJ2-1
TGCAGTGCTAGAGTGGCCAACCGACACAATGAGCAGTTCTTC	CSARVANRHNEQFF	few	.	TRBV20-1	TRBJ2-1
TGTGCCAGCAGTAAAGGTGGCTCCTACGAGCAGTACTTC	CASSKGGSYEQYF	many	.	TRBV19	TRBJ2-7
TGTGCCAGCAGTTTCCCGGGACACCCACCAGCCAAAAACATTCAGTACTTC	CASSFPGHPPAKNIQYF	.	.	TRBV28	TRBJ2-4
TGTGCCAGCTCACCACGAAGGGGCGAGGGGGGCACTGAAGCTTTCTTT	CASSPRRGEGGTEAFF	many	.	TRBV18	TRBJ1-1
TGTGCCATCAGTGCCCCCGGGACAGGGTACGAGCAGTACTTC	CAISAPGTGYEQYF	many	TRBD1	TRBV10-3	TRBJ2-7
TGTGCCAGCAGTGAAGGTGGGACAGGCTACGAGCAGTACTTC	CASSEGGTGYEQYF	.	TRBD1	TRBV6-1	TRBJ2-7
TGTGCCAGCAGCTTAGACAGAAGACTAGCGGGGGGCACAGATACGCAGTATTTT	CASSLDRRLAGGTDTQYF	.	TRBD2	TRBV11-2	TRBJ2-3
TGTGCCAGCAGTGAAGTGGCGGGAGAGACCTACGAGCAGTACTTC	CASSEVAGETYEQYF	.	TRBD2	TRBV6-1	TRBJ2-7
TGTGCCTGCAGTGAATCAGGGGGTTACGATCAGCCCCAGCATTTT	CACSESGGYDQPQHF	.	TRBD1	TRBV6-1	TRBJ1-5
TGTGCCAGCAGTTTAGCGCACACCGGGGGGCTGTTTTTT	CASSLAHTGGLFF	.	.	TRBV12-3/TRBV12-4	TRBJ2-2
TGCGCCAGCAGCTTGGAAGGGCACATCGCGCAGACCCAGTACTTC	CASSLEGHIAQTQYF	.	.	TRBV5-1	TRBJ2-5
TGTGCCAGCAGCTACACGAGGGGACAGGGGTCCAACCTCCACTTT	CASSYTRGQGSNLHF	.	TRBD1	TRBV7-9	TRBJ1-6
TGTGCCAGTAGTCCTCGGGGGGGGGAGGAGGAGCAGTTCTTC	CASSPRGGEEEQFF	.	TRBD2	TRBV7-2	TRBJ2-1
TGTGCCAGCAGGACCCCTACGACAGGAGATGAAAAACTGTTTTTT	CASRTPTTGDEKLFF	few	.	TRBV6-1	TRBJ1-4
TGCGCCAGCAGCCCTGGACTAGCGGGAGCTGGCGAGCAGTACTTC	CASSPGLAGAGEQYF	many	TRBD2	TRBV5-1	TRBJ2-7
TGTGCCAGCAGCTCCGCGGGGGCTTCCTACAATGAGCAGTTCTTC	CASSSAGASYNEQFF	few	.	TRBV5-5	TRBJ2-1
TGCAGTGCTAGAGAGGCGGAACGCTACGAGCAGTACTTC	CSAREAERYEQYF	few	.	TRBV20-1	TRBJ2-7
TGTGCCAGCTCACTGACACCGAACACCGGGGAGCTGTTTTTT	CASSLTPNTGELFF	.	.	TRBV18	TRBJ2-2
TGTGCCAGCAGCACAGGACTAGCGGGAGGTACCGGGGAGCTGTTTTTT	CASSTGLAGGTGELFF	few	TRBD2	TRBV5-4	TRBJ2-2
TGTGCCAGCAGCGTAACTTGGACTAGCGGAAATCCTCAGTACTTC	CASSVTWTSGNPQYF	.	TRBD2	TRBV9	TRBJ2-4
TGTGCCACCAGCAGAGATTCGGCCCAGTACTTC	CATSRDSAQYF	few	.	TRBV15	TRBJ2-5
TGTGCCAGCAGCTTAGGCCTAGCGGGAGGTTTTGGGACCCAGTACTTC	CASSLGLAGGFGTQYF	.	TRBD2	TRBV11-2	TRBJ2-5
TGTGCCAGCAGCTCTCCGGGACTACCGACAGATACGCAGTATTTT	CASSSPGLPTDTQYF	few	TRBD2	TRBV7-9	TRBJ2-3
TGTGCCAGCAGCCTCCCGGTACTAGGGAGCACAGATACGCAGTATTTT	CASSLPVLGSTDTQYF	many	.	TRBV11-2	TRBJ2-3
TGTGCCACGACCAGGACTACCTACACAGATACGCAGTATTTT	CATTRTTYTDTQYF	.	.	TRBV10-3	TRBJ2-3
TGTGCCAGCAGTTACCGGACTAGCGGGAGGGTAAACGAGCAGTACTTC	CASSYRTSGRVNEQYF	few	TRBD2	TRBV6-2/TRBV6-3	TRBJ2-7
TGTGCCAGCAGCCGCGACAGGGCGAATTTATATAGCAATCAGCCCCAGCATTTT	CASSRDRANLYSNQPQHF	many	TRBD1	TRBV12-3/TRBV12-4	TRBJ1-5
TGTGCCAGCAGTTTTTATGTCGGGACAGGGAGCACCGGGGAGCTGTTTTTT	CASSFYVGTGSTGELFF	.	TRBD1	TRBV12-3/TRBV12-4	TRBJ2-2
TGTGCCAGCCATGACAGTATGAACACTGAAGCTTTCTTT	CASHDSMNTEAFF	many	.	TRBV28	TRBJ1-1
TGTGCCAGCAGTACCGGGACAGGGGGCGCAAAGACCCAGTACTTC	CASSTGTGGAKTQYF	many	TRBD1	TRBV12-3/TRBV12-4	TRBJ2-5